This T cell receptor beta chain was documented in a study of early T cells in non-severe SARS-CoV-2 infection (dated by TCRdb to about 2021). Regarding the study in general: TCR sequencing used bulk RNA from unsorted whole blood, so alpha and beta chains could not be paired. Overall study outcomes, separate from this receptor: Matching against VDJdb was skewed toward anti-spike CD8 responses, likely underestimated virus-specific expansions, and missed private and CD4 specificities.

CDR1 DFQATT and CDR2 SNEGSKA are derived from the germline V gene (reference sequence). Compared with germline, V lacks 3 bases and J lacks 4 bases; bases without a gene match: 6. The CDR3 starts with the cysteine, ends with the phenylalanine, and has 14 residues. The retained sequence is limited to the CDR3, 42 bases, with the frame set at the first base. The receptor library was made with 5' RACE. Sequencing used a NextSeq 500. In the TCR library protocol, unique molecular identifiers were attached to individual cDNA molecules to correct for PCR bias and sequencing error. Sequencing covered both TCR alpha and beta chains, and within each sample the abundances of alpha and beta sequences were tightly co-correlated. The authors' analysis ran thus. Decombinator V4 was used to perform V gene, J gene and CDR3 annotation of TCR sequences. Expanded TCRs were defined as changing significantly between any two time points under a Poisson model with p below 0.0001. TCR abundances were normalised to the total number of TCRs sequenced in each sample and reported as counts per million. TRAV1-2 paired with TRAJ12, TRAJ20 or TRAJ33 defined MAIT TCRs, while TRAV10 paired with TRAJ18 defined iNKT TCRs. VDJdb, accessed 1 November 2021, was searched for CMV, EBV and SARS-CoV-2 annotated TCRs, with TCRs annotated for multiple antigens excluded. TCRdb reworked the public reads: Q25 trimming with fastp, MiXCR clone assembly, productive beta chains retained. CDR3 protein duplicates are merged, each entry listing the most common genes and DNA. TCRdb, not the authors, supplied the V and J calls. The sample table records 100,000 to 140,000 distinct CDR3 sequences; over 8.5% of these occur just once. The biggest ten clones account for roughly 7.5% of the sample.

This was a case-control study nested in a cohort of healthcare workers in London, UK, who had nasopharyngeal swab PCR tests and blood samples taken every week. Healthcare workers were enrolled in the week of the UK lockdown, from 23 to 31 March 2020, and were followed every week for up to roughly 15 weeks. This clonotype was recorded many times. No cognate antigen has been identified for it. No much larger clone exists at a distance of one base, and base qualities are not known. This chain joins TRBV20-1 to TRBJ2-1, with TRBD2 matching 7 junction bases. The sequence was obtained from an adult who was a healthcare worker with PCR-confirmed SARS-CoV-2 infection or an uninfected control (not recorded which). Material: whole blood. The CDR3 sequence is CSASSLADYNEQFF. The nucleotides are TGCAGTGCTAGTAGCCTAGCGGATTACAATGAGCAGTTCTTC.